What follows is one T cell receptor (beta chain) and its context. What it binds is not known. This entry is derived from a study of cytomegalovirus exposure and HLA in healthy donors. Study results and limitations: TCR beta chains numbering 150 to 200 were designated cytomegalovirus-associated. Sequencing artifact likely explains a cluster of highly shared sequence variants. When presence/absence was analysed, sequencing depth was taken to be roughly uniform across donors.

From germline, CDR1 is SQVTM and CDR2 ANQGSEA. V was clipped by 7 bases and J by 1 base, with 13 bases between them. The CDR3 covers 13 residues. The PCR made use of 60 Vbeta and 13 Jbeta primers. In the original workflow: A follow-up analysis tallied about 80 million unique TCR beta chains, about 11 million shared. Data came from immunoSEQ multiplex PCR; TCRdb stores just in-frame clones and leaves some out. V, J and clone size derive from that table, while D and trimming were established from the DNA sequence. The table lists around 41,000 clones, more than 45% of them singletons, with approximately 6% in the top ten.

The rearrangement links TRBV29-1 to TRBJ1-1; weak D call: TRBD1 (5 bases). The sequence was collected from a man in his 60s in good health and CMV-seronegative. The sequenced material came from PBMCs. CDR3 DNA sequence: TGCAGCGCTACGTGGGGCAAGAACACTGAAGCTTTCTTT. Encoded protein: CSATWGKNTEAFF.